The 2 T cell receptor beta chains below all came from one sample that was sequenced in a study of blood T cell repertoires in COVID-19 (dated by TCRdb to about 2020). Libraries were constructed by the immunoSEQ multiplex PCR assay. TCRdb took this table from immuneACCESS and kept in-frame rearrangements with V and J called. Such tables lack part of the clones; where checked against another copy, unresolved V genes explain under half of the gap, and the rest is unexplained. In all, the sample holds about 100,000 clones, and about 88% of those were seen once. The ten largest clones represent 7% to 9.5% of the sample. The sequencing sample was made of peripheral blood. The source is a man in his thirties or forties in a cohort sampled during active COVID-19.

V gene TRBV4-3 combines with J gene TRBJ2-3, with TRBD2 identical over 13 bases. Germline V CDR1 and CDR2: LGHNA, YSLEER. This CDR3 region has 15 residues. Unmatched junction bases numbered 1, after V lost 3 bases and J lost 4 bases. The CDR3 DNA reads as TGCGCCAGCAGCCATACTAGCGGGGGGGCAGATACGCAGTATTTT. Encoded protein: CASSHTSGGADTQYF.

The chain has TRBV2 and TRBJ1-5; D not certain. This CDR3 region has 13 residues. Germline V gene lookup returns CDR1 SNHLY and CDR2 FYNNEI. Trimming stripped 2 bases from V and 7 bases from J, with 9 bases between. CDR3 residues: CASSERVGQPQHF. The CDR3 coding sequence is TGTGCCAGCAGTGAACGGGTCGGCCAGCCCCAGCATTTT.